This T cell receptor beta chain was sequenced for a study of CD8+CD57+ T cells in acquired aplastic anemia. The CDR3 is 13 residues long. Germline assignment: CDR1 SGHTA and CDR2 FQGTGA. V was trimmed by 3 bases and J by 9 bases, leaving 11 bases between them. Study results and limitations: The same twenty-nine CD8+ CDR3 sequences occurred in patients and in controls.

In patients chosen for sequencing, flow cytometry had shown CD8+CD57+ cell expansion. Patients were therapy-naive when their blood was sampled. For this clonotype: Its antigen is not identified.

Researchers used genomic DNA as the template to profile TCR beta VDJ and CDR3. TCRdb passed the reads through MiXCR, listing each CDR3 protein once. Here the sample spans around 200,000 distinct CDR3 sequences, around 50% being singletons. The J gene is TRBJ1-4, the V gene TRBV7-3, with D hard to call. Sequenced: sorted CD4+, CD8+, or CD8+CD57+ T cells (not recorded which) from PBMCs. This clonotype was sampled from a human donor with aplastic anemia. The CDR3 nucleotides read TGTGCCAGCAGCTTGGGGTTGGGCCAAAAACTGTTTTTT. This encodes CASSLGLGQKLFF. The whole variable domain, remainder taken from reference TRBV7-3 and TRBJ1-4, is GAGVSQTPSNKVTEKGKYVELRCDPISGHTALYWYRQSLGQGPEFLIYFQGTGAADDSGLPNDRFFAVRPEGSVSTLKIQRTERGDSAVYLCASSLGLGQKLFFGSGTQLSVL.